The rows below give T cell receptor beta chains drawn from one sample of a study of CD8+CD57+ T cells in acquired aplastic anemia. MiXCR was run by TCRdb on the reads, yielding one entry per CDR3 protein. The table has roughly 50,000 distinct CDR3 sequences, about 78% seen once. Input material: sorted CD4+, CD8+, or CD8+CD57+ T cells (not recorded which) from PBMCs. The receptors shown here come from a human donor in good health, serving as a control. CDR3s include the opening cysteine and the closing phenylalanine or tryptophan.

v_call,j_call,cdr3_aa
TRBV25-1,TRBJ1-1,CASSGQGEVPTEAFF
TRBV2,TRBJ2-1,CASSDSNFNEQFF
TRBV20-1,TRBJ2-1,CSARTGLAGGDEQFF
TRBV25-1,TRBJ2-2,CASSLIANYASTGELLF
TRBV29-1,TRBJ2-1,CSVGGGRSSSYNEQFF
TRBV20-1,TRBJ1-5,CSARQLPAQPQHF
TRBV2,TRBJ1-2,CASSAWRGYTF
TRBV7-9,TRBJ2-1,CASSLGSNEQFF
TRBV7-2,TRBJ2-5,CASSPARGLGETQYF
TRBV27,TRBJ2-1,CASSSGGYEQFF
TRBV29-1,TRBJ2-7,CSVGKTGVHEQYF
TRBV7-6,TRBJ1-6,CASSLSVGSPLHF
TRBV29-1,TRBJ2-1,CSVGLMYNEQFF
TRBV15,TRBJ2-3,CATSDRDRGRDTQYF
TRBV14,TRBJ2-1,CASSLPAGWGIYNEQFF
TRBV2,TRBJ1-1,CASETGTGGDTEAFF
TRBV20-1,TRBJ1-6,CSARAVASPLHF
TRBV15,TRBJ2-7,CATSPPGASYEQYF
TRBV2,TRBJ1-5,CASSGQGINQPQHF
TRBV2,TRBJ2-7,CASRTLDRGAYEQYF
TRBV7-2,TRBJ1-2,CASSPEGQLSAGYTF
TRBV2,TRBJ2-3,CASSATGSDTQYF
TRBV7-9,TRBJ2-3,CASSLAGAADTQYF
TRBV4-3,TRBJ2-7,CASSHSGASSYEQYF
TRBV25-1,TRBJ2-5,CASSESGREGIEETQYF
TRBV2,TRBJ2-1,CASTLTNGVHNEQFF
TRBV29-1,TRBJ1-2,CSVEDPLNPGEYGYTF
TRBV9,TRBJ2-3,CASSAKTTDTQYF
TRBV7-2,TRBJ2-7,CASSLIRTGGGEQYF
TRBV7-2,TRBJ2-6,CASSPTLPGANVLTF
TRBV20-1,TRBJ2-7,CSAEGRDYPYEQYF
TRBV27,TRBJ2-7,CASSYTRGYEQYF
TRBV2,TRBJ1-1,CASLLQGAGTEAFF
TRBV24-1,TRBJ2-3,CATSDKRRGGTDTQYF
TRBV10-3,TRBJ1-2,CAISEPSRDYGYTF
TRBV5-1,TRBJ2-1,CASSPIRDWLNEQFF
TRBV5-6,TRBJ2-5,CASSLVGGQETQYF
TRBV19,TRBJ1-5,CASSMDSLNQPQHF
TRBV7-6,TRBJ2-7,CASSLEVKYEQYF